This T cell receptor beta chain came from a study of response to subunit inactivated influenza vaccine. TCRdb analysed the RT-PCR reads with MiXCR anew, one entry per CDR3 protein. The sample contains 700,000 to 900,000 distinct CDR3 sequences, 21% of which appear only once. This clonotype showed up just a few times. The CDR3 runs to 15 residues. V gave up 5 bases and J gave up 0 bases; unmatched junction bases: 3. Germline V gene sequence: CDR1 SGHRS, CDR2 YFSETQ. The chain has TRBV5-1 and TRBJ2-7, with TRBD2 matching 12 bases. The origin of this receptor is a man aged 50 or older who received an inactivated influenza vaccine. The source was PBMCs from blood, collected 5 days after vaccination. CDR3 amino acids: CASRASGRASYEQYF. In nucleotides, the CDR3 is TGCGCCAGCAGAGCTAGCGGGAGGGCCTCCTACGAGCAGTACTTC.